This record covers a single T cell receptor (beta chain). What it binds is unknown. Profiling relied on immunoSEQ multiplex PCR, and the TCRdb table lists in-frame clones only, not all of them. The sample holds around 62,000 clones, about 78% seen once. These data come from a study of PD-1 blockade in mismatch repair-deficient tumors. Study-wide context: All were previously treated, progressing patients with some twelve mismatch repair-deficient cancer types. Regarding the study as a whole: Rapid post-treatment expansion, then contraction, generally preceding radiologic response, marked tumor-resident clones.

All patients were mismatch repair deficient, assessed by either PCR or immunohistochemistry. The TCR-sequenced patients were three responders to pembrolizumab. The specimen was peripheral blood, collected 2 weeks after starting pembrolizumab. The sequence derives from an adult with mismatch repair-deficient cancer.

For the CDR3, the DNA is TGTGCCAGTAGTAGGGACGGGGGGGCCGGTGAAAAACTGTTTTTT. Translation gives CASSRDGGAGEKLFF. V is TRBV19 and J is TRBJ1-4, with a weak D call TRBD1 (6 bases). Germline assignment: CDR1 LNHDA and CDR2 SQIVND (reference sequence). Trimming cost V 4 bases and J 7 bases, with 16 bases left between them. The CDR3 length is 15 residues. Complete variable domain (other parts from reference TRBV19 and TRBJ1-4): DGGITQSPKYLFRKEGQNVTLSCEQNLNHDAMYWYRQDPGQGLRLIYYSQIVNDFQKGDIAEGYSVSREKKESFPLTVTSAQKNPTAFYLCASSRDGGAGEKLFFGSGTQLSVL.